The sequence of this T cell receptor (beta chain) was determined in a study of blood T cell repertoires in COVID-19. Study in general: The United States, Italy and Spain were the sources of the acute and convalescent COVID-19 samples. In each case, the material was cDNA or gDNA derived from T cells, B-cell-depleted T cells, or PBMCs.

The protocol was immunoSEQ multiplex PCR, while the TCRdb copy is restricted to in-frame clones and leaves out a portion. The sample carries roughly 98,000 clones, approximately 92% recorded once. Trimming took 5 bases from V and 8 from J, leaving 12 bases between them. This CDR3 has 12 amino acids. Germline V lookup: CDR1 SEHNR, CDR2 FQNEAQ (reference sequence). The count of this clone is one. The specimen was peripheral blood. This chain connects TRBV7-9 to TRBJ1-2, with a tentative D call TRBD1 (6 bases). This receptor was obtained from a woman in her fifties or sixties with active COVID-19. This chain's CDR3 is CASSTSRGGYTF. The CDR3 DNA reads TGTGCCAGCAGCACGTCAAGGGGGGGCTACACCTTC.